Each of the 31 T cell receptor beta chains below was sequenced from the same sample in a study of blood T cell repertoires in COVID-19. The repertoire was sequenced with immunoSEQ multiplex PCR; TCRdb's copy has only in-frame clones and lacks some. The sample lists about 160,000 clones; 80% to 85% were seen once. Sequencing was performed on peripheral blood. The receptors stem from a woman over 75 with active or convalescent COVID-19.

V gene TRBV6-5 combines with J gene TRBJ2-7; TRBD1 matches at 7 bases. Losses at the gene ends were 1 base for V and 0 bases for J; bases not matched to a gene: 6. The germline V gene has CDR1 MNHEY and CDR2 SVGAGI. This CDR3 has 16 amino acids. The CDR3 region is CASSYYLTGDSYEQYF. The CDR3 coding sequence is TGTGCCAGCAGTTACTACCTAACAGGGGACTCCTACGAGCAGTACTTC.

This clone was recorded only once. This rearrangement joins TRBV7-2 to TRBJ2-3; possibly TRBD1 for D (6 bases). The length of the CDR3 is 15 residues. V lost 6 bases and J lost 1, with 14 bases in between. Germline values: CDR1 SGHTA, CDR2 FQGNSA. The CDR3 reads CASSSTGQRTDTQYF. Written as DNA, the CDR3 is TGTGCCAGCAGTTCAACGGGACAACGCACAGATACGCAGTATTTT.

The chain employs TRBV18 and TRBJ2-7, with 11 bases that match TRBD1. CDR1 is KGHSH and CDR2 is LQKENI in the germline V gene. The length of the CDR3 is 15 residues. The junction had 3 bases not matched to a gene; V was cut back by 3 bases and J by 2 bases. For the CDR3, the DNA is TGTGCCAGCTCACCCGGACAGGGGGCTGCCTACGAGCAGTACTTC. It is translated as CASSPGQGAAYEQYF.

The CDR3 spells CAISDPREMEQETQYF. DNA of the CDR3: TGTGCCATCAGTGACCCCCGGGAAATGGAGCAAGAGACCCAGTACTTC. The chain links TRBV10-3 to TRBJ2-5; a weak D match, TRBD2 (5 bases). Germline V CDR1 and CDR2: ENHRY, SYGVKD. The CDR3 sequence is 16 residues long. V was pared by 3 bases and J by 2 bases, with 16 bases between.

The CDR3 here is CASSSVLLGPYEQYF. The CDR3 region has the DNA TGTGCCAGCAGCTCAGTATTACTGGGCCCCTACGAGCAGTACTTC. This chain connects TRBV5-8 to TRBJ2-7; D is uncertain. The CDR3 is 15 residues long. Germline CDR1 SGHTS, CDR2 YDEGEE. The ends were cut back, 3 bases at V and 2 bases at J, with 15 bases in the middle.

A single count supports this clone. The J gene is TRBJ2-3, the V gene TRBV3-1 (or the pseudogene TRBV3-2), with a weak D call TRBD2 (6 bases). Trimming left V 10 bases short and J 8 bases short, with 13 bases between. Germline values: CDR1 LGHDT, CDR2 YNNKEL (reference sequence). The CDR3 has 11 residues. In DNA, the CDR3 is TGTGCCACCTTTCGGGGAGGTACGCAGTATTTT. It yields the protein CATFRGGTQYF.

This chain links TRBV11-2 with TRBJ1-1; D possibly corresponds to TRBD1 (6 bases). Germline CDR1 reads SGHAT; CDR2 reads FQNNGV. Trimming shortened V by 5 bases and J by 5 bases, and 12 bases separated the two germline ends. The CDR3 loop spans 13 amino acids. CDR3: CASSIQGRTEAFF. CDR3 in DNA: TGTGCCAGCAGCATACAGGGTCGGACTGAAGCTTTCTTT.

This rearrangement joins TRBV19 to TRBJ2-7, with TRBD1 as a possible D gene (5 bases). The CDR3 contains 15 residues. CDR1 is LNHDA, CDR2 SQIVND, per germline (reference sequence). Between the trimmed V and J ends, which lost 6 bases and 2 bases, there was a span of 17 bases. As DNA, the CDR3 is TGTGCCAGTAGACTGACAGTTCATGAGACCTACGAGCAGTACTTC. It codes for CASRLTVHETYEQYF.

A few counts support this clone. This CDR3 reads CASGAGLYNEQFF. The CDR3 DNA sequence: TGTGCCAGCGGCGCGGGACTATACAATGAGCAGTTCTTC. The rearrangement uses TRBV5-6 and TRBJ2-1; 7 bases match TRBD2. Germline CDR1 SGHDT, CDR2 YYEEEE. V gave up 7 bases and J gave up 4 bases; unmatched junction bases: 5. This CDR3 is built from 13 residues. The full variable domain, in which reference TRBV5-6 and TRBJ2-1 provide the parts outside the CDR3, is DAGVTQSPTHLIKTRGQQVTLRCSPKSGHDTVSWYQQALGQGPQFIFQYYEEEERQRGNFPDRFSGHQFPNYSSELNVNALLLGDSALYLCASGAGLYNEQFFGPGTRLTVL.

CDR3 loop: CASSHSTGGRGSGNTIYF. The CDR3 DNA reads as TGTGCCAGCAGCCACAGCACTGGGGGGAGGGGATCTGGAAACACCATATATTTT. The chain has TRBV3-1 (or the pseudogene TRBV3-2) and TRBJ1-3, with a weak D call TRBD1 (5 bases). This CDR3 spans 18 amino acids. Germline loops: CDR1 LGHDT, CDR2 YNNKEL (reference sequence). The germline V and J ends were trimmed by 3 bases and 1 base, with 19 bases remaining between them.

This chain links TRBV28 with TRBJ2-7, with a tentative D call TRBD2 (6 bases). The CDR3 is 16 amino acids. The germline CDR1 and CDR2 sequences are MDHEN and SYDVKM. V was clipped by 3 bases and J by 1 base, with 16 bases between them. The CDR3 DNA follows: TGTGCCAGCAGTTTGGGGTGGGCTAGCGTTTCCTACGAGCAGTACTTC. Its translation: CASSLGWASVSYEQYF.

The chain recombines TRBV7-2 with TRBJ2-3, with TRBD2 matching 11 bases. CDR3 length: 18 amino acids. Germline-derived CDR1 and CDR2 are SGHTA and FQGNSA. Trimming cost V 4 bases and J 1 base; bases outside gene matches: 10. The CDR3 DNA reads TGTGCCAGCAGCTCATCTCTAGCGGGGGGCCACCGCACAGATACGCAGTATTTT. It encodes CASSSSLAGGHRTDTQYF. Full variable domain (missing parts from reference TRBV7-2 and TRBJ2-3): GAGVSQSPSNKVTEKGKDVELRCDPISGHTALYWYRQSLGQGLEFLIYFQGNSAPDKSGLPSDRFSAERTGGSVSTLTIQRTQQEDSAVYLCASSSSLAGGHRTDTQYFGPGTRLTVL.

The chain links TRBV6-5 to TRBJ1-5; 7 bases match TRBD1. CDR3 length: 13 residues. Looked up from germline, CDR1 is MNHEY and CDR2 is SVGAGI. With V trimmed by 6 bases and J by 5 bases, 4 bases remained unmatched. Here the CDR3 reads CASRPTGYQPQHF. The CDR3 DNA reads TGTGCCAGCAGGCCGACAGGGTATCAGCCCCAGCATTTT.

The gene calls are TRBV18 and TRBJ1-2, with TRBD1 as a possible D gene (5 bases). The CDR3 is 14 amino acids. V shed 4 bases and J shed 3 bases, with 12 bases lying between them. CDR1 is KGHSH and CDR2 is LQKENI in the germline V gene. CDR3 amino acids: CASSQLDSDYGYTF. The CDR3 bases are TGTGCCAGCTCACAACTTGACAGCGACTATGGCTACACCTTC.

The chain employs TRBV5-1 and TRBJ2-1; D possibly corresponds to TRBD2 (5 bases). CDR3 length: 16 amino acids. V lost 0 bases, J lost 6 bases, and 16 bases lay in between. The germline gives CDR1 SGHRS, CDR2 YFSETQ. CDR3 DNA sequence: TGCGCCAGCAGCTTGGCCTTAGGACTGGTAAGCAATGAGCAGTTCTTC. Protein: CASSLALGLVSNEQFF.

This clone appeared once. The chain joins TRBV30 to TRBJ1-1; tentative D call: TRBD1 (6 bases). From germline, CDR1 is GTSNPN and CDR2 SVGIG (reference sequence). V lost 0 bases to trimming and J lost 4 bases, with 12 bases between them. The CDR3 runs to 14 residues. The CDR3 is CAWSVPGGPTEAFF. For the CDR3, the DNA is TGTGCCTGGAGTGTACCCGGGGGGCCCACTGAAGCTTTCTTT.

This chain joins TRBV10-3 and TRBJ1-2, with D tentatively TRBD1 (5 bases). CDR1 is ENHRY and CDR2 is SYGVKD in the germline V gene. There are 14 residues in the CDR3. The V and J ends lost 4 bases and 6 bases respectively, with 15 bases between them. The CDR3 protein is CAISGQQERDGYTF. The CDR3 coding sequence is TGTGCCATCAGTGGACAACAGGAGCGTGATGGCTACACCTTC.

This clone was detected only once. The chain joins TRBV11-3 to TRBJ2-2; 7 bases map to TRBD2. The V and J ends lost 7 bases and 0 bases, in that order; junction bases with no gene match: 5. CDR3 length equals 15 residues. Germline assignment: CDR1 SGHNT and CDR2 YENEEA. The CDR3: CASIRGEANTGELFF. CDR3 sequence (DNA): TGTGCCAGCATTCGGGGGGAGGCGAACACCGGGGAGCTGTTTTTT.

This chain links TRBV18 with TRBJ1-5; D call uncertain. V lost 1 base to trimming and J lost 8 bases, with 12 bases between them. CDR1 and CDR2 (germline): KGHSH, LQKENI. The CDR3 totals 14 residues. The CDR3 reads CASSPRGGAEPQHF. CDR3 in DNA: TGTGCCAGCTCACCACGGGGAGGAGCGGAGCCCCAGCATTTT.

This chain joins TRBV19 and TRBJ2-7, with 7 bases aligning to TRBD1. This CDR3 comprises 14 residues. V shed 5 bases and J 5 bases; nucleotides not matched to a gene: 9. Germline-derived CDR1 and CDR2 are LNHDA and SQIVND (reference sequence). This CDR3 is CASSSGTARHEQYF. CDR3 DNA: TGTGCCAGTAGTTCCGGGACAGCTCGCCACGAGCAGTACTTC.

V gene TRBV9 combines with J gene TRBJ2-7; 9 positions match TRBD1. The CDR3 contains 16 residues. The V and J ends lost 0 bases and 6 bases, in that order; junction bases with no gene match: 10. Germline V gene lookup returns CDR1 SGDLS and CDR2 YYNGEE. The CDR3 DNA reads TGTGCCAGCAGCGTAGAAGGGGGACAGGGTCTCGGCGAGCAGTACTTC. It is translated as CASSVEGGQGLGEQYF.

This chain connects TRBV10-2 to TRBJ1-5; 9 positions agree with TRBD1. In germline, CDR1 is WSHSY, CDR2 SAAADI. This CDR3 has 13 amino acids. Trimming at V came to 6 bases and at J to 6 bases, leaving 3 bases not matched to a gene. CDR3 loop: CASRGQGGQPQHF. In DNA form, the CDR3 reads TGCGCCAGCAGGGGACAGGGTGGTCAGCCCCAGCATTTT.

This clone was counted only a few times. The chain employs TRBV3-1 (or the pseudogene TRBV3-2) and TRBJ2-5; 13 bases are a match to TRBD2. The CDR3 length is 15 residues. Germline V gene data show CDR1 as LGHDT and CDR2 as YNNKEL (reference sequence). J lost 5 bases, V lost 4 bases, and 4 bases had no gene match. The DNA for the CDR3 is TGTGCCAGCAGCCTTGGGACTAGCGGGGTTGAGACCCAGTACTTC. This codes for CASSLGTSGVETQYF.

The V and J genes are TRBV6-5 and TRBJ2-3; TRBD1 might be the D (6 bases). V was trimmed by 4 bases and J by 8 bases, leaving 10 bases between them. The CDR3 consists of 12 residues. CDR1 is MNHEY and CDR2 is SVGAGI in the germline V gene. CDR3 in amino acids: CASSLSGATQYF. The CDR3 DNA is TGTGCCAGCAGTTTATCAGGGGCTACGCAGTATTTT.

The gene calls are TRBV4-3 and TRBJ1-4; 7 bases align to TRBD1. From germline, CDR1 is LGHNA and CDR2 YSLEER. The CDR3 loop spans 15 amino acids. Trimming at V came to 3 bases and at J to 2 bases, leaving 3 bases not matched to a gene. The CDR3 reads CASSQGQKTNEKLFF. The CDR3 DNA reads TGCGCCAGCAGCCAGGGACAGAAGACTAATGAAAAACTGTTTTTT.

The chain employs TRBV3-1 (or the pseudogene TRBV3-2) and TRBJ2-5; tentatively, D is TRBD2 (6 bases). CDR1 LGHDT and CDR2 YNNKEL come from the germline V gene (reference sequence). The CDR3 length is 20 residues. Trimming took 4 bases from V and 4 from J, leaving 31 bases between them. Written as DNA, the CDR3 is TGTGCCAGCAGCCCCCAGGCCTCCGGGACTTCCCTGTCGGGGCGAGAGACCCAGTACTTC. Amino acids: CASSPQASGTSLSGRETQYF.

The chain combines TRBV27 with TRBJ1-6, with D possibly being TRBD1 (6 bases). The V end was cut by 6 bases, the J end by 0 bases, with 18 bases between. The CDR3 runs to 18 residues. Germline assignment: CDR1 MNHEY and CDR2 SMNVEV (reference sequence). The CDR3 DNA reads as TGTGCCAGCAGGGGGGGGGCAGGGGCGAGCTCCTATAATTCACCCCTCCACTTT. As protein: CASRGGAGASSYNSPLHF.

Only one count was recorded for this clone. The rearrangement uses TRBV12-5 and TRBJ1-2; 12 bases are a match to TRBD1. V lost 4 bases to trimming and J lost 4 bases; unmatched junction nucleotides: 4. The CDR3 has 15 residues. Germline V CDR1 and CDR2: LGHNT, FRNRAP. CDR3 amino acids: CASGSWDRGPYGYTF. The DNA of the CDR3 is TGTGCTAGTGGTTCCTGGGACAGGGGGCCCTATGGCTACACCTTC.

V is TRBV5-8 and J is TRBJ1-5; D call uncertain. V lost 2 bases, J lost 3 bases, and 6 bases lay in between. This CDR3 region has 13 residues. Germline CDR1 is SGHTS and CDR2 is YDEGEE. Here the CDR3 reads CASSFRDNQPQHF. CDR3 in DNA: TGTGCCAGCAGCTTCCGGGACAATCAGCCCCAGCATTTT.

This sequence joins TRBV5-4 and TRBJ1-2, with 7 bases identical to TRBD1. This CDR3 comprises 14 residues. Germline V gives CDR1 SGHNT, CDR2 YYREEE (reference sequence). The trim removed 3 bases at V and 1 base at J, leaving 3 bases unmatched. CDR3: CASSSGTDNYGYTF. The CDR3 nucleotides are TGTGCCAGCAGCTCCGGGACAGATAACTATGGCTACACCTTC.

This sequence joins TRBV19 and TRBJ1-2; TRBD1 agrees at 10 bases. The CDR3 contains 13 residues. V shed 5 bases, J shed 8 bases, and the junction held 5 bases outside the gene matches. CDR1 is LNHDA, CDR2 SQIVND, per germline (reference sequence). The CDR3 reads CASSDRGRWGYTF. The CDR3, as DNA: TGTGCCAGTAGTGACAGGGGGCGATGGGGCTACACCTTC. Supplemented by reference TRBV19 and TRBJ1-2, the full variable domain reads DGGITQSPKYLFRKEGQNVTLSCEQNLNHDAMYWYRQDPGQGLRLIYYSQIVNDFQKGDIAEGYSVSREKKESFPLTVTSAQKNPTAFYLCASSDRGRWGYTFGSGTRLTVV.